This TCR beta chain was recorded in a study of Ad26.COV2.S vaccination and SARS-CoV-2 variants. About the study: The donor belonged to the COV1001 Ad26.COV2.S trial arm. Intramuscular Ad26.COV2.S doses were given once or twice, 56 days apart. Study outcomes and limitations: Substantial breadth was reported for post-vaccination spike-specific CD8+ and CD4+ T cells.

Comments on this clone: The antigen remains unidentified.

V was trimmed by 0 bases and J by 4 bases, leaving 12 bases between them. This CDR3 comprises 15 residues. Germline V gene lookup returns CDR1 MNHEY and CDR2 SVGAGI. The treatment here: around 19 received Ad26.COV2.S at low or high dose, single or two shots; several received placebo; per-sample allocation not given. The samples date from day 63 after the first vaccine or placebo injection. It was an adult aged 18-55 years in Boston who was the donor. The table came from immunoSEQ multiplex PCR; TCRdb's copy has only in-frame clones and leaves some out. The repertoire holds about half a million clones, with roughly nine tenths as singletons.

The J gene is TRBJ1-2, the V gene TRBV6-5, with D hard to call. This receptor was obtained from a person aged 18-60 years who received the Ad26.COV2.S COVID-19 vaccine or a placebo. The source material was peripheral blood, sampled in a trial of Ad26.COV2.S vaccine versus placebo. Here the CDR3 reads CASSYSIKGFYGYTF. CDR3 sequence (DNA): TGTGCCAGCAGTTACTCGATTAAGGGTTTCTATGGCTACACCTTC.